This T cell receptor beta chain came from a study of cytomegalovirus exposure and HLA in healthy donors. Study outcomes and limitations: CMV serostatus was the sole immune exposure data available. Among the sequence variants, a highly shared cluster was likely an artifact of sequencing.

The PCR used 60 Vbeta and 13 Jbeta primers. The repertoire was sequenced with immunoSEQ multiplex PCR; TCRdb's copy has only in-frame clones and lacks some. The table has 100,000 or so clones, 65% to 75% seen once. This clone has more than one count but fewer than ten. Antigen unknown. Sequencing was carried out using PBMCs. The source of this sequence is a man between 35 and 55 years old in good health and CMV-seropositive.

DNA for the CDR3: TGTGCCAGCAGCCGGGACTATTACGAGCAGTACGTC. It codes for CASSRDYYEQYV. The chain uses TRBV5-4 and TRBJ2-7; the match to TRBD2 covers 7 bases. Losses at the gene ends were 4 bases for V and 4 bases for J; bases not matched to a gene: 2. The germline CDR1 and CDR2 sequences are SGHNT and YYREEE (reference sequence). The CDR3 has 12 residues.